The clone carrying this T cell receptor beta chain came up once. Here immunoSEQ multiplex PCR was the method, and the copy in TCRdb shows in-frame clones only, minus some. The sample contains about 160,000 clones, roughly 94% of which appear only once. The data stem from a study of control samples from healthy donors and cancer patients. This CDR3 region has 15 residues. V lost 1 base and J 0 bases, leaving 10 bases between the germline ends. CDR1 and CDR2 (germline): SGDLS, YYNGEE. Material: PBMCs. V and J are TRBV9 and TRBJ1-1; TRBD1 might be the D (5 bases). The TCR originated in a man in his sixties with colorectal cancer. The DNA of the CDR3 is TGTGCCAGCAGCGTACAGGGAGGGCTGAACACTGAAGCTTTCTTT. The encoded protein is CASSVQGGLNTEAFF.